This T cell receptor beta chain derives from a study of patients and donors after allogeneic stem cell transplantation. The CDR3 covers 18 residues. Trimming pared 5 bases from V and 0 bases from J, leaving 23 bases between. Germline CDR1 reads MNHEY; CDR2 reads SMNVEV (reference sequence). From the RT-PCR reads, TCRdb called clonotypes with MiXCR, one entry per CDR3 protein. The sample shows about 960,000 distinct CDR3 sequences, about a sixth of them seen only once. The source is a human donor who was either an allogeneic HSCT recipient or a stem cell or donor lymphocyte infusion donor (not recorded which). It is not recorded whose cells these are; they may come from a transplant donor. The V gene is TRBV27, the J gene TRBJ2-7, with D unresolved. Material: blood, either unsorted or a sorted T cell fraction (not recorded which). CDR3 sequence: CASSKFNRLRQSSYEQYF. CDR3 nucleotides: TGTGCCAGCAGTAAATTCAATAGGCTACGGCAGTCCTCCTACGAGCAGTACTTC.